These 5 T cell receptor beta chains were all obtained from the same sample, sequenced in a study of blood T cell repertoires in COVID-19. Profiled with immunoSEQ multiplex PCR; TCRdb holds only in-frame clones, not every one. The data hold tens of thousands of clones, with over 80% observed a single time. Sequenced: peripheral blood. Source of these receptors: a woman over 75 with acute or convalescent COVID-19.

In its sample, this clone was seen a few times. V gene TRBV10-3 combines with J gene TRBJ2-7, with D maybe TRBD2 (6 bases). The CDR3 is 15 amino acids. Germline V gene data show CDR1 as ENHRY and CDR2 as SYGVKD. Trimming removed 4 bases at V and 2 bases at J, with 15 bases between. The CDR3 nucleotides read TGTGCCATCAGTGGCTCCGGGGACTCAGCCTACGAGCAGTACTTC. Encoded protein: CAISGSGDSAYEQYF.

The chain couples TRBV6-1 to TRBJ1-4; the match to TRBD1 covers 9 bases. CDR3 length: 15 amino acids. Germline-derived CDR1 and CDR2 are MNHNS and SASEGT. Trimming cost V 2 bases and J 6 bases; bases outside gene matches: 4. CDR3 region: CASSETGQGYEKLFF. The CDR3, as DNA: TGTGCCAGCAGTGAAACGGGACAGGGTTATGAAAAACTGTTTTTT.

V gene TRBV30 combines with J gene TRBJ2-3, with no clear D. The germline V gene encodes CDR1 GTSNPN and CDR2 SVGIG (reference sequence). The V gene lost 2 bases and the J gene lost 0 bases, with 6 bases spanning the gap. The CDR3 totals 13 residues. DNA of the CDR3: TGTGCCTGGAGTAGAGGTAGCACAGATACGCAGTATTTT. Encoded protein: CAWSRGSTDTQYF.

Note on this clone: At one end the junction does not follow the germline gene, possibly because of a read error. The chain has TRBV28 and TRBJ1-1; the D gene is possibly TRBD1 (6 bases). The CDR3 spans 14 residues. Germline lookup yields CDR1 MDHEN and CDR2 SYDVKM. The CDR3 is CASSLQGMNTEAFF. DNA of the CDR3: TGTGCTAGCAGTTTGCAGGGGATGAACACTGAAGCTTTCTTT.

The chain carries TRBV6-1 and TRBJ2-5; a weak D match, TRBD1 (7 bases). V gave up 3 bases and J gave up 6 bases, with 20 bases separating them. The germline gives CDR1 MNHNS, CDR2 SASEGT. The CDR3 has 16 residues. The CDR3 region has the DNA TGTGCCAGCAGTGATCACAGGGGACTCTCACGAAAGACCCAGTACTTC. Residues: CASSDHRGLSRKTQYF.